This T cell receptor beta chain came from a study of naive and memory T cell subsets (dated by TCRdb to about 2017). The study in broad terms: An open-source, UMI-based TCR alpha and beta sequencing pipeline was applied to sorted naive and memory peripheral blood T cell subsets. The results of the functional CMV T cell responses matched the IgG serology results in every case. RNA was DNase-treated and reverse transcribed with TCR constant-region primers, mostly using SuperScript III. Broader findings and caveats from the paper: In both CD4 and CD8 cells, a rise in Gini index and a fall in Shannon and inverse Simpson diversity were observed from naive through CM, EM and EMRA. RNA-based TCR counts may be affected by expression changes linked to T cell activation and differentiation. A few larger clonotypes were present in naive repertoires, especially CD8 naive repertoires, and these clonotypes were possibly memory cells re-expressing CD45RA. Following error correction, more than 95% of naive TCR sequences occurred only once, which made naive abundance distributions much steeper than those of memory subsets. The repertoire findings for the naive and memory subsets could not be validated against a ground truth, as none was available. TCR abundance followed a power law with an exponent that was different for naive and memory subsets but consistent across the three individuals. A clonotype was defined as a single alpha or beta chain sequence rather than as a paired alpha/beta receptor.

TCR alpha and beta chain libraries were amplified separately from the second PCR step onward. To determine each donor's CMV status, fresh PBMCs were stimulated overnight with CMV viral lysate, and IFNgamma production from CD4+ T cells was then assessed. CD4 T cells were positively selected with Miltenyi beads, followed by positive selection of CD8 T cells from the CD4-negative fraction. Cells were stained for CD3, CD4, CD8, CD45RA, CD27 and a live/dead dye and were sorted on a BD Aria II into four subsets based on CD45RA and CD27. Blood was obtained from three healthy volunteers, and the blood from each volunteer was fractionated into CD4 and CD8 T cells and subsequently into four differentiation subsets. Roughly 120 ml of peripheral blood was collected from each donor, and PBMC were isolated by Ficoll-Paque PLUS density-gradient centrifugation. Sorted cells were lysed in RLT buffer, and RNA was extracted with a Qiagen RNeasy kit and stored at -80°C.

Preparation of the library involved UMI-ligation and nested PCR. The beta constant-region primer consisted of an equimolar mixture of two oligonucleotides that together covered TRBC1 and TRBC2. Four rounds of PCR were used to amplify ligated cDNA, with nested alpha and beta constant-region primers being used together with the SP2 primer. T4 RNA ligase 1 ligated a single-stranded oligonucleotide carrying the SP2 primer and a 12-nucleotide UMI to the cDNA 3' end. The ligation reaction was kept at 16 degrees C for about 18-25 hours. PCR2 was usually performed as a SYBR Green qPCR and halted at a preset threshold so that over-amplification would not occur. Every purification after the first one was done using Agencourt AMPure XP magnetic beads. Libraries were quantified by Qubit and checked on a TapeStation, with a main peak expected near 650 bp. The pooled libraries were sequenced on an Illumina MiSeq using v2 2x251 paired-end kits, which usually yielded roughly 0.85-2.3 million reads per sample. Each sample library was pooled at roughly 4 nM, and roughly 4.5-7.5% PhiX was included to improve cluster recognition. From the authors' description of their analysis: Decombinator assigned V and J genes to Demultiplexor-processed FASTQ reads by tag matching, allowing a single base-pair mismatch. Collapsinator relied on UMIs to fix sequencing errors as well as frequency errors caused by PCR heterogeneity. CDR3Translator translated TCRs and extracted CDR3s from the conserved cysteine to the FGXG phenylalanine, flagging non-productive sequences. Gini, Shannon entropy and inverse Simpson indices were calculated on repertoires subsampled to equal numbers of UMI-defined TCRs. Within the linear range, a power law was fitted to clonotype abundance distributions using maximum likelihood. On one naive CD8 sample, the pipeline and MIGEC gave similar UMI counts, unique TCR numbers and clonal distributions. In one analysis, naive TCRs also found in any memory subset of the same donor were removed from the naive repertoire. The repertoires were searched for roughly 7,900 CMV-associated CDR3 sequences that had been compiled from VDJdb and a published dataset. The raw public data were reprocessed by TCRdb itself: fastp quality trimming at Q25, MiXCR clonotype calling, in-frame beta chains only. Entries that share a CDR3 protein sequence are merged under the most common genes and DNA. None of the V and J calls come from the authors' own analysis; TCRdb made them. Across this sample there are roughly 150,000 distinct CDR3 sequences, with under 25% seen only once. The ten largest make up approximately 0.58% of the sample.

From the cysteine through the phenylalanine, the CDR3 covers 14 amino acids. Only the CDR3 part of the read is kept: 42 bases, read in frame from the first base. V and J lose 3 bases and 6 bases, and a span of 18 bases separates them. The CDR1 and CDR2 encoded by the germline V gene (reference sequence) are DFQATT and SNEGSKA. This clonotype turned up a few times. No antigen is known for it. There are no base qualities to consult, and no much larger clone falls within one base. Sequenced: naive CD8+ T cells from blood. The meaning of the sample's cell subset or site label: naive T cells, CD45RA high CD27+. The TCR comes from a human donor in good health. The receptor chain draws on TRBV20-1 and TRBJ2-7; tentative D gene TRBD2, with 6 bases matching. The sequenced DNA is TGCAGTGCTAGGACGGGAGATTTTCCGATCGAGCAGTACTTC. It is translated as CSARTGDFPIEQYF.